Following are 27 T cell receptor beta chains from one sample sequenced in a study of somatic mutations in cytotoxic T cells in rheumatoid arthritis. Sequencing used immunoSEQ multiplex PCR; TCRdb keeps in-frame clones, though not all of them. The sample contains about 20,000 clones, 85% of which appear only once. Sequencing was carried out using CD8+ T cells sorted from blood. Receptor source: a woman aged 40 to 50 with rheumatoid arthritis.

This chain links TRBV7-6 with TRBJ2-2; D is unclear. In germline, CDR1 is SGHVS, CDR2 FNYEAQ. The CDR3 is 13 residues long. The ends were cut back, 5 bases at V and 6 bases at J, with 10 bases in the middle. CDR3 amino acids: CASSPRVAGELFF. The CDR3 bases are TGTGCCAGCAGCCCTAGAGTGGCCGGGGAGCTGTTTTTT.

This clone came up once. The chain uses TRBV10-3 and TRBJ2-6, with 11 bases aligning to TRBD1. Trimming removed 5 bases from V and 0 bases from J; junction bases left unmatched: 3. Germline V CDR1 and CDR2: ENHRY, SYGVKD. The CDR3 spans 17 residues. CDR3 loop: CAISRDRGISGANVLTF. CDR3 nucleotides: TGTGCCATCAGTAGGGACAGGGGGATCTCTGGGGCCAACGTCCTGACTTTC.

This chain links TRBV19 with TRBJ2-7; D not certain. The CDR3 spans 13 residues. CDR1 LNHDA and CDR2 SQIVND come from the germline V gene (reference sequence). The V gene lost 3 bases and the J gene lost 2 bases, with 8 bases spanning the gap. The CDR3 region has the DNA TGTGCCAGTAGTATCACGGTTACCTACGAGCAGTACTTC. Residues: CASSITVTYEQYF.

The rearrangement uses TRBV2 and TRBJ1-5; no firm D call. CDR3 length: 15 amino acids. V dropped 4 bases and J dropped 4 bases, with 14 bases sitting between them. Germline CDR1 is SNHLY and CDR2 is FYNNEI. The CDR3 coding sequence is TGTGCCAGCAGTGTAATAGGAGAGTTAAATCAGCCCCAGCATTTT. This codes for CASSVIGELNQPQHF.

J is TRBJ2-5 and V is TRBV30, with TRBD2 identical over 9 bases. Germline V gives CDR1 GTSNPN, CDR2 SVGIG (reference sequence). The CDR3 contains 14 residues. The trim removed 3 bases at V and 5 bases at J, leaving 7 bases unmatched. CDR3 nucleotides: TGTGCCTGGAGGGAGGGACTAGCCGAGGAGACCCAGTACTTC. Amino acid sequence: CAWREGLAEETQYF. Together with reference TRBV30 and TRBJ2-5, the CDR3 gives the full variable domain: SQTIHQWPATLVQPVGSPLSLECTVEGTSNPNLYWYRQAAGRGLQLLFYSVGIGQISSEVPQNLSASRPQDRQFILSSKKLLLSDSGFYLCAWREGLAEETQYFGPGTRLLVL.

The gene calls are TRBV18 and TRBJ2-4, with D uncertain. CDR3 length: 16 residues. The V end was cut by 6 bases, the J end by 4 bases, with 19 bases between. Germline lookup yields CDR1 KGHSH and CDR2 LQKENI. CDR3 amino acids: CASSPPRVSLKNIQYF. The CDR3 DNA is TGTGCCAGCTCCCCTCCACGTGTTAGCCTGAAAAACATTCAGTACTTC.

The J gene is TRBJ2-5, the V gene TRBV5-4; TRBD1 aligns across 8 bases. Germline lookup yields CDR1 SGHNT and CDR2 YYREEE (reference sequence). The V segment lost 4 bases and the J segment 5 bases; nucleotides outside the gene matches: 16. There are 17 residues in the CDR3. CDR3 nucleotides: TGTGCCAGCAGCGATAGACAGGGGCGGGCATTGGTGGAGACCCAGTACTTC. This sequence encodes CASSDRQGRALVETQYF.

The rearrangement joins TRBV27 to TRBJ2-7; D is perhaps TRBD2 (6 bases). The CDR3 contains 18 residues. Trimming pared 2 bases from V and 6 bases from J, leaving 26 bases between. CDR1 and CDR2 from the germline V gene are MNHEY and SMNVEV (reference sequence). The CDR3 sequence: CASSLGAGSVLFSSEQYF. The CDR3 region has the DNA TGTGCCAGCAGTTTAGGGGCGGGGAGCGTATTATTTTCCAGCGAGCAGTACTTC.

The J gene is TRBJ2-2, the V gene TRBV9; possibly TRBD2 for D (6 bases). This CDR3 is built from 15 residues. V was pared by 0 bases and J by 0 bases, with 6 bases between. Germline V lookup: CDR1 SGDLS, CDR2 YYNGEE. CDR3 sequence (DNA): TGTGCCAGCAGCGTAGGACTAGCGAACACCGGGGAGCTGTTTTTT. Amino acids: CASSVGLANTGELFF.

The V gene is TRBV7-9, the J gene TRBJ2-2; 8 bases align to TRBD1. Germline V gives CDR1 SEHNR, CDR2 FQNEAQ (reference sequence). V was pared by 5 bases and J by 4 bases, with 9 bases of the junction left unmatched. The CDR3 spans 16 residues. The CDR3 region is CASSGRGQVFTGELFF. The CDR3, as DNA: TGTGCCAGCAGCGGTAGGGGACAGGTATTCACCGGGGAGCTGTTTTTT.

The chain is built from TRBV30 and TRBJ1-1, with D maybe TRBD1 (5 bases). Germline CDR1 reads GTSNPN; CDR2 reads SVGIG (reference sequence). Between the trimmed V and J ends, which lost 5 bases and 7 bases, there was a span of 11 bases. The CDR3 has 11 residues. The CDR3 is CAWGAGIEAFF. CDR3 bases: TGTGCCTGGGGGGCGGGGATTGAAGCTTTCTTT.

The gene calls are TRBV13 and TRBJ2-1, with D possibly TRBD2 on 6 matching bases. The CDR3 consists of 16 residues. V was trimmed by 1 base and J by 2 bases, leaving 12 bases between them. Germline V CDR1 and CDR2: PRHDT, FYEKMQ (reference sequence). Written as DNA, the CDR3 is TGTGCCAGCAGCTTAGTGGACGGGAGCGCCTACAATGAGCAGTTCTTC. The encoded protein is CASSLVDGSAYNEQFF.

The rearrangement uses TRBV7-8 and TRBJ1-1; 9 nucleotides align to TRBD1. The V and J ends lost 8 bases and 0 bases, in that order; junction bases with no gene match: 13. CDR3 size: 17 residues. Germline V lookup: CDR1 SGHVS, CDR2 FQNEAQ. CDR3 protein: CASYNMKGQGMNTEAFF. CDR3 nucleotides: TGTGCCAGCTACAATATGAAGGGACAGGGAATGAACACTGAAGCTTTCTTT.

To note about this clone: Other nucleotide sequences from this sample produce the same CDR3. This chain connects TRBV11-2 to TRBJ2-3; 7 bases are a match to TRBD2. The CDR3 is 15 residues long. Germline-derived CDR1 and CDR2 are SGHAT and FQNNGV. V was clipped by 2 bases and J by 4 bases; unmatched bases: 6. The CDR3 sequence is CASSLTGGFADTQYF. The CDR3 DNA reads TGTGCCAGCAGCTTAACGGGGGGATTTGCAGATACGCAGTATTTT.

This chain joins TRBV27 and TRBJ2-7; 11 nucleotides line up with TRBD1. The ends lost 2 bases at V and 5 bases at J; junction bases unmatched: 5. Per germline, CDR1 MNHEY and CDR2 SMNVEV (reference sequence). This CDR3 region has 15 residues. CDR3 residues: CASSLGTGGIDEQYF. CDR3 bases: TGTGCCAGCAGTTTAGGGACAGGGGGGATAGACGAGCAGTACTTC.

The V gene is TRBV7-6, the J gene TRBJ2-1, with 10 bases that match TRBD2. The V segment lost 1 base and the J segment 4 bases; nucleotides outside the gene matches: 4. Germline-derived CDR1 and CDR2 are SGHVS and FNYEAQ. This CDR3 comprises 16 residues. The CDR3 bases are TGTGCCAGCAGCTTAGACCCTAGCGGGAGTTACAATGAGCAGTTCTTC. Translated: CASSLDPSGSYNEQFF.

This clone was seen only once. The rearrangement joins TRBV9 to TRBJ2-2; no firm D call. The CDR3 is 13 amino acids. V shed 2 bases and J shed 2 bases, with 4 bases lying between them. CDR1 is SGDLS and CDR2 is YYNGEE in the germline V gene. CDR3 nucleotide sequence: TGTGCCAGCAGCGTTCCTAACACCGGGGAGCTGTTTTTT. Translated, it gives CASSVPNTGELFF.

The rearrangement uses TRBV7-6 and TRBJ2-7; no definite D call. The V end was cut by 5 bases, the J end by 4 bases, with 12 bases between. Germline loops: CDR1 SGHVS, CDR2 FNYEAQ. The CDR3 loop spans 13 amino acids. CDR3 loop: CASSPGRAYEQYF. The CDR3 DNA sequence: TGTGCCAGCAGCCCTGGGCGAGCTTACGAGCAGTACTTC. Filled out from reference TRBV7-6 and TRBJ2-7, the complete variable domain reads GAGVSQSPRYKVTKRGQDVALRCDPISGHVSLYWYRQALGQGPEFLTYFNYEAQQDKSGLPNDRFSAERPEGSISTLTIQRTEQRDSAMYRCASSPGRAYEQYFGPGTRLTVT.

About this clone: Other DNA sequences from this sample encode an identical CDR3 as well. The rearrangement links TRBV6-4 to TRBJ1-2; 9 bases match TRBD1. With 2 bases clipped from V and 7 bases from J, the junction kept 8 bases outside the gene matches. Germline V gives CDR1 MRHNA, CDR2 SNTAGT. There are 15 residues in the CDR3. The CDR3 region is CASSDTGQGLGGYTF. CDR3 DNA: TGTGCCAGCAGTGACACCGGACAGGGGTTAGGTGGCTACACCTTC.

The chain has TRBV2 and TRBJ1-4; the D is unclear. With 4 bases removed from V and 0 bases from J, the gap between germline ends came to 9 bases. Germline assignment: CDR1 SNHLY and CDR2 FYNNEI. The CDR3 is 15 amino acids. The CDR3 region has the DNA TGTGCCAGCAGTGGTACAGCAACAACTAATGAAAAACTGTTTTTT. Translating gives CASSGTATTNEKLFF.

CDR3: CASRTRDYHQETQYF. CDR3 nucleotide sequence: TGTGCCAGCAGAACCCGGGACTACCACCAAGAGACCCAGTACTTC. The rearrangement uses TRBV6-5 and TRBJ2-5; 7 nucleotides align to TRBD2. With 6 bases clipped from V and 0 bases from J, the junction kept 7 bases outside the gene matches. The CDR3 is 15 residues long. Looked up from germline, CDR1 is MNHEY and CDR2 is SVGAGI.

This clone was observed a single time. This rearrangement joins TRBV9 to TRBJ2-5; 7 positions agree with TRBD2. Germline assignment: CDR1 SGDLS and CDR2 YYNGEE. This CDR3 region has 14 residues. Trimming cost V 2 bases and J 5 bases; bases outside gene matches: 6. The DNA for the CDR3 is TGTGCCAGCAGCGTTGGACTAGTGGGGGAGACCCAGTACTTC. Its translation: CASSVGLVGETQYF.

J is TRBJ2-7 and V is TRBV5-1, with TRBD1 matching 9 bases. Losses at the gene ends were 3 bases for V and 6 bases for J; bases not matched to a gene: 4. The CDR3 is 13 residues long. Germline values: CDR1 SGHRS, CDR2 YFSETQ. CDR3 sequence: CASSSTGGSEQYF. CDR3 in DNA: TGCGCCAGCAGCTCGACAGGGGGGTCCGAGCAGTACTTC.

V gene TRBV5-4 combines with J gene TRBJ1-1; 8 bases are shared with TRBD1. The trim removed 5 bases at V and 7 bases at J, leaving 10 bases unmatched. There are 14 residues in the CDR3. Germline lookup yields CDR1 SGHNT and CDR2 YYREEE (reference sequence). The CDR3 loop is CASSSRGTGGEAFF. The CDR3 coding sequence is TGTGCCAGCAGTTCGAGAGGGACAGGAGGTGAAGCTTTCTTT.

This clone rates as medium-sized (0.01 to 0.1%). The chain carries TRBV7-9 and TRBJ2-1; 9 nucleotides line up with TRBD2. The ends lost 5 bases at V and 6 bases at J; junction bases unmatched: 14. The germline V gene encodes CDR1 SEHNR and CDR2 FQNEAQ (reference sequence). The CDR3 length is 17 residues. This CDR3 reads CASSPTTLAGDPNEQFF. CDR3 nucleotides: TGTGCCAGCAGCCCGACTACATTAGCGGGAGACCCCAATGAGCAGTTCTTC.

In DNA, the CDR3 is TGTGCCACCAGCAGAGTGGGACTCACACAAGAGACCCAGTACTTC. Translating gives CATSRVGLTQETQYF. The chain combines TRBV15 with TRBJ2-5; D may be TRBD2 (6 bases). Trimming stripped 1 base from V and 2 bases from J, with 11 bases between. Germline V CDR1 and CDR2: LNHNV, YYDKDF (reference sequence). CDR3 length: 15 residues. Looking up the rest from reference TRBV15 and TRBJ2-5 gives the full variable domain: DAMVIQNPRYQVTQFGKPVTLSCSQTLNHNVMYWYQQKSSQAPKLLFHYYDKDFNNEADTPDNFQSRRPNTSFCFLDIRSPGLGDTAMYLCATSRVGLTQETQYFGPGTRLLVL.

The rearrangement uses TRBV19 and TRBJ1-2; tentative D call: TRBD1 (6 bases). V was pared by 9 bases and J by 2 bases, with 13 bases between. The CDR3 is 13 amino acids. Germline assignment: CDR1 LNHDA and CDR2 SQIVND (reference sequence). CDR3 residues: CASLGAGNYGYTF. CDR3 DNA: TGTGCCAGCTTGGGGGCCGGGAACTATGGCTACACCTTC.